A single sample gave rise to the 20 T cell receptor beta chains below, sequenced in a study of control samples from healthy donors and cancer patients. The assay was immunoSEQ multiplex PCR, and TCRdb's table has in-frame clones only and misses some. The sample lists some 150,000 clones, under 95% occurring once. The specimen was blood. The source is a man between 18 and 35 years old in good health.

The chain recombines TRBV7-9 with TRBJ2-7; 10 bases are shared with TRBD1. The CDR3 has 14 residues. With V trimmed by 5 bases and J by 1 base, 2 bases remained unmatched. Germline CDR1 reads SEHNR; CDR2 reads FQNEAQ (reference sequence). The CDR3 sequence is CASSTGQGSYEQYF. The DNA of the CDR3 is TGTGCCAGCAGCACGGGACAGGGGTCCTACGAGCAGTACTTC.

The chain links TRBV27 to TRBJ1-4, with D maybe TRBD1 (5 bases). Germline V gene sequence: CDR1 MNHEY, CDR2 SMNVEV (reference sequence). Trimming removed 3 bases at V and 7 bases at J, with 12 bases between. The CDR3 length is 14 residues. The CDR3 loop reads CASSLGGFVEKLFF. CDR3 in DNA: TGTGCCAGCAGTTTGGGGGGATTTGTTGAAAAACTGTTTTTT.

This rearrangement joins TRBV18 to TRBJ2-1, with 7 bases lining up with TRBD2. The germline V gene encodes CDR1 KGHSH and CDR2 LQKENI. V lost 0 bases and J lost 3; bases outside the gene matches: 5. The CDR3 extends over 16 amino acids. The CDR3 nucleotides are TGTGCCAGCTCACCACCGATGGAGCGGGGCTACAATGAGCAGTTCTTC. Translating it yields CASSPPMERGYNEQFF.

The V and J genes are TRBV12-3 or TRBV12-4 and TRBJ2-1; 7 nucleotides align to TRBD2. This CDR3 contains 13 residues. The J segment lost 9 bases and the V segment lost 0 bases, leaving 2 bases of the junction unmatched. CDR3 bases: TGTGCCAGCAGTTTAGCATCGGGAGGTGAGCAGTTCTTC. This encodes CASSLASGGEQFF.

V usage is TRBV19 and J usage is TRBJ1-1, with D uncertain. The CDR3 loop spans 12 amino acids. V was cut by 7 bases and J by 6 bases, with 12 bases left in between. From germline, CDR1 is LNHDA and CDR2 SQIVND (reference sequence). The CDR3 nucleotides read TGTGCCAGTAAGGGTGTCGGTTCTGAAGCTTTCTTT. It is translated as CASKGVGSEAFF.

This chain uses TRBV2 with TRBJ2-7, with 9 bases fitting TRBD1. The V gene end was trimmed by 4 bases and the J gene end by 4 bases; junction bases not matched to a gene: 8. The germline V gene has CDR1 SNHLY and CDR2 FYNNEI. The CDR3 covers 15 residues. The CDR3 DNA sequence: TGTGCCAGCAGTGCTCCCGGGACAGGGAGGTACGAGCAGTACTTC. Translation gives CASSAPGTGRYEQYF.

V gene TRBV5-6 combines with J gene TRBJ2-2; TRBD1 agrees at 11 bases. Germline V CDR1 and CDR2: SGHDT, YYEEEE. The J segment lost 5 bases and the V segment lost 4 bases, leaving 7 bases of the junction unmatched. The length of the CDR3 is 16 residues. The DNA of the CDR3 is TGTGCCAGCAGCCCAGGACAGGGGGCAAGGACCGGGGAGCTGTTTTTT. It codes for CASSPGQGARTGELFF.

The V gene is TRBV20-1, the J gene TRBJ1-1; D gene unclear. This CDR3 has 11 residues. Trimming took 6 bases from V and 6 from J, leaving 11 bases between them. Per germline, CDR1 DFQATT and CDR2 SNEGSKA (reference sequence). The CDR3: CSANPGAEAFF. The DNA of the CDR3 is TGCAGTGCGAACCCCGGGGCTGAAGCTTTCTTT.

The chain recombines TRBV5-5 with TRBJ2-7; D ambiguous. In germline, CDR1 is SGHKS, CDR2 YYEKEE (reference sequence). The CDR3 is 14 amino acids. Trimming pared 4 bases from V and 2 bases from J, leaving 13 bases between. The CDR3 DNA is TGTGCCAGCAGCGATGGACCTCTCACCTACGAGCAGTACTTC. It translates to CASSDGPLTYEQYF. The complete variable domain, with remaining parts taken from reference TRBV5-5 and TRBJ2-7, reads DAGVTQSPTHLIKTRGQQVTLRCSPISGHKSVSWYQQVLGQGPQFIFQYYEKEERGRGNFPDRFSARQFPNYSSELNVNALLLGDSALYLCASSDGPLTYEQYFGPGTRLTVT.

The sample holds a few counts of this clone. The chain carries TRBV27 and TRBJ2-3; 8 nucleotides match TRBD2. CDR3 length: 18 residues. From germline, CDR1 is MNHEY and CDR2 SMNVEV (reference sequence). J gave up 4 bases and V 0 bases, and 12 bases lay outside the gene matches. The CDR3 protein is CASSLSYGGGGGSDTQYF. CDR3 sequence (DNA): TGTGCCAGCAGTTTATCGTACGGGGGGGGAGGTGGATCAGATACGCAGTATTTT.

This clone was counted once. This chain connects TRBV3-1 (or the pseudogene TRBV3-2) to TRBJ2-3; possible D gene TRBD1, 6 bases. This CDR3 region has 15 residues. V was pared by 4 bases and J by 2 bases, with 13 bases between. Germline V lookup: CDR1 LGHDT, CDR2 YNNKEL (reference sequence). This CDR3 reads CASSRGPDYTDTQYF. CDR3 nucleotide sequence: TGTGCCAGCAGCCGGGGGCCTGACTACACAGATACGCAGTATTTT.

CDR3 loop: CASSFGGGAGELFF. The CDR3 bases are TGTGCCAGCAGCTTCGGCGGGGGCGCCGGGGAGCTGTTTTTT. The V gene is TRBV11-3, the J gene TRBJ2-2; D possibly corresponds to TRBD2 (7 bases). V shed 3 bases and J shed 6 bases, with 11 bases lying between them. The V gene's germline CDR1 is SGHNT and CDR2 YENEEA. This CDR3 has 14 amino acids. The whole variable domain, remainder taken from reference TRBV11-3 and TRBJ2-2, is EAGVVQSPRYKIIEKKQPVAFWCNPISGHNTLYWYLQNLGQGPELLIRYENEEAVDDSQLPKDRFSAERLKGVDSTLKIQPAELGDSAVYLCASSFGGGAGELFFGEGSRLTVL.

The chain employs TRBV5-6 and TRBJ1-1; D may be TRBD1 (5 bases). Germline lookup yields CDR1 SGHDT and CDR2 YYEEEE. The CDR3 totals 14 residues. Trimming stripped 1 base from V and 5 bases from J, with 12 bases between. CDR3 coding DNA: TGTGCCAGCAGCTTGATTGCAGGGTTGACTGAAGCTTTCTTT. Amino acid sequence: CASSLIAGLTEAFF. Using reference TRBV5-6 and TRBJ1-1 for the parts outside the CDR3, the full variable domain is DAGVTQSPTHLIKTRGQQVTLRCSPKSGHDTVSWYQQALGQGPQFIFQYYEEEERQRGNFPDRFSGHQFPNYSSELNVNALLLGDSALYLCASSLIAGLTEAFFGQGTRLTVV.

This sequence joins TRBV4-1 and TRBJ2-3, with 8 bases identical to TRBD2. Germline CDR1 MGHRA, CDR2 YSYEKL. CDR3 length: 17 amino acids. J gave up 4 bases and V 4 bases, and 13 bases lay outside the gene matches. CDR3 loop: CASSPSGGAGASDTQYF. CDR3 nucleotide sequence: TGCGCCAGCAGCCCCTCCGGGGGAGCGGGGGCCTCAGATACGCAGTATTTT.

The rearrangement uses TRBV9 and TRBJ1-3; D call uncertain. This CDR3 spans 15 amino acids. The germline V and J ends were trimmed by 0 bases and 0 bases, with 7 bases remaining between them. The germline V gene encodes CDR1 SGDLS and CDR2 YYNGEE. The CDR3 protein is CASSVVGVSGNTIYF. For the CDR3, the DNA is TGTGCCAGCAGCGTAGTGGGAGTCTCTGGAAACACCATATATTTT. Using reference TRBV9 and TRBJ1-3 for the parts outside the CDR3, the full variable domain is DSGVTQTPKHLITATGQRVTLRCSPRSGDLSVYWYQQSLDQGLQFLIQYYNGEERAKGNILERFSAQQFPDLHSELNLSSLELGDSALYFCASSVVGVSGNTIYFGEGSWLTVV.

This clone was picked up a small number of times. CDR3 in DNA: TGTGCCAGCAGTTACATCGGAACGGCTGAGGAAGCTTTCTTT. Encoded protein: CASSYIGTAEEAFF. The V call is TRBV6-5, the J call TRBJ1-1, with unresolved D. Per germline, CDR1 MNHEY and CDR2 SVGAGI. There are 14 residues in the CDR3. V gave up 2 bases and J gave up 8 bases, with 15 bases separating them.

The gene calls are TRBV27 and TRBJ1-4, with unresolved D. The CDR3 consists of 14 residues. Germline V gene lookup returns CDR1 MNHEY and CDR2 SMNVEV (reference sequence). Trimming stripped 9 bases from V and 8 bases from J, with 19 bases between. This CDR3 is CASSMWGIGEKLFF. CDR3 in DNA: TGTGCCAGTTCCATGTGGGGAATTGGGGAAAAACTGTTTTTT.

This chain links TRBV19 with TRBJ1-4; the D gene is possibly TRBD1 (5 bases). V shed 4 bases and J shed 2 bases, with 14 bases lying between them. This CDR3 region has 16 residues. Germline V CDR1 and CDR2: LNHDA, SQIVND (reference sequence). CDR3 coding DNA: TGTGCCAGTAGTACCAGGGCGAGAATGACTAATGAAAAACTGTTTTTT. Translating it yields CASSTRARMTNEKLFF.

The chain links TRBV2 to TRBJ2-7, with TRBD1 as a possible D gene (5 bases). V lost 3 bases to trimming and J lost 3 bases, with 6 bases between them. Germline CDR1 is SNHLY and CDR2 is FYNNEI. CDR3 length: 12 residues. CDR3 nucleotides: TGTGCCAGCAGTGATGACAGCTACGAGCAGTACTTC. Amino acids: CASSDDSYEQYF.

The chain is built from TRBV6-5 and TRBJ2-1; D is possibly TRBD1 (6 bases). The CDR3 runs 15 residues. Germline-derived CDR1 and CDR2 are MNHEY and SVGAGI. Deletions cut 7 bases from V and 0 bases from J, with 13 bases between. The DNA for the CDR3 is TGTGCCAGCATTCCTCAGGGGCTCTCCTACAATGAGCAGTTCTTC. Its translation is CASIPQGLSYNEQFF.